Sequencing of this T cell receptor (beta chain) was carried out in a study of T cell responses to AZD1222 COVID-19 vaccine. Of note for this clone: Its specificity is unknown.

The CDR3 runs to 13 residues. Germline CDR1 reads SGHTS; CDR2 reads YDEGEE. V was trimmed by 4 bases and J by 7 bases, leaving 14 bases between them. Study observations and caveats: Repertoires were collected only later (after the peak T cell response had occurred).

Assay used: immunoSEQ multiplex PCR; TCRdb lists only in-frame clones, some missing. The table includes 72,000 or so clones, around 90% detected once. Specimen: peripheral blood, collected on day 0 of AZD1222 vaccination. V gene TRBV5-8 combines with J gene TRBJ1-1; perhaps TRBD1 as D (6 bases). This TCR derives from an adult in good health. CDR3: CASSPYGTHEAFF. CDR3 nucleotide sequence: TGTGCCAGCAGCCCATACGGGACACATGAAGCTTTCTTT.